The rows below give T cell receptor beta chains drawn from one sample of a study of blood T cell repertoires in COVID-19. Clones were read by immunoSEQ multiplex PCR, and TCRdb kept only the in-frame ones, dropping some. The sample includes 15,000 to 20,000 clones, about four fifths seen only once; the top ten take 8% to 13%. The sample consisted of peripheral blood. These receptors all come from a man older than 75 with acute or convalescent COVID-19. The CDR3 runs from the conserved cysteine through the conserved F or W. The D gene is left open where the match is weak. Some rows mark clone size as missing; the rest say once, few, many or name a class of expanded clone.

J gene: TRBJ1-4
clone size: NA
D gene: NA
V gene: TRBV19
CDR3 length: 12
CDR3 protein: CASSINFEKLFF
CDR3 DNA: TGTGCCAGTAGTATTAATTTTGAAAAACTGTTTTTT

J gene: TRBJ2-7
clone size: few
D gene: NA
V gene: TRBV7-9
CDR3 length: 12
CDR3 protein: CASSLSDTRPYF
CDR3 DNA: TGTGCCAGCAGCTTATCGGACACCCGTCCGTACTTC

J gene: TRBJ2-1
clone size: NA
D gene: NA
V gene: TRBV7-2
CDR3 length: 12
CDR3 protein: CASSLQGSEQFF
CDR3 DNA: TGTGCCAGCAGCTTACAGGGGTCTGAGCAGTTCTTC

J gene: TRBJ2-2
clone size: NA
D gene: NA
V gene: TRBV3-1/TRBV3-2
CDR3 length: 15
CDR3 protein: CASSLPGQNTGELFF
CDR3 DNA: TGTGCCAGCAGCCTTCCGGGACAGAACACCGGGGAGCTGTTTTTT

J gene: TRBJ1-1
clone size: NA
D gene: TRBD1
V gene: TRBV5-4
CDR3 length: 15
CDR3 protein: CASSLVQGALTEAFF
CDR3 DNA: TGTGCCAGCAGCTTGGTACAGGGGGCGCTGACTGAAGCTTTCTTT

J gene: TRBJ1-2
clone size: NA
D gene: TRBD1
V gene: TRBV3-1/TRBV3-2
CDR3 length: 17
CDR3 protein: CASSQPSRTGESYGYTF
CDR3 DNA: TGTGCCAGCAGCCAGCCCTCCCGGACAGGGGAGAGCTATGGCTACACCTTC

J gene: TRBJ1-3
clone size: once
D gene: NA
V gene: TRBV3-1/TRBV3-2
CDR3 length: 17
CDR3 protein: CASSQGSGALAGNTIYF
CDR3 DNA: TGTGCCAGCAGCCAAGGTTCAGGGGCGCTTGCTGGAAACACCATATATTTT

J gene: TRBJ1-6
clone size: NA
D gene: TRBD1
V gene: TRBV4-3
CDR3 length: 17
CDR3 protein: CASSQDLVQGAHSPLHF
CDR3 DNA: TGCGCCAGCAGCCAAGATTTGGTTCAGGGGGCTCATTCACCCCTCCACTTT

J gene: TRBJ2-3
clone size: NA
D gene: TRBD2
V gene: TRBV7-2
CDR3 length: 17
CDR3 protein: CASSLSGSGGAQNTQYF
CDR3 DNA: TGTGCCAGCAGCTTATCCGGGAGCGGGGGGGCCCAGAATACGCAGTATTTT

J gene: TRBJ1-4
clone size: NA
D gene: NA
V gene: TRBV4-1
CDR3 length: 16
CDR3 protein: CASSQAEGATNEKLFF
CDR3 DNA: TGCGCCAGCAGCCAAGCCGAGGGTGCAACTAATGAAAAACTGTTTTTT

J gene: TRBJ2-1
clone size: NA
D gene: TRBD2
V gene: TRBV5-1
CDR3 length: 16
CDR3 protein: CASSSSGGPRGNEQFF
CDR3 DNA: TGCGCCAGCAGCTCTAGCGGGGGCCCGAGGGGAAATGAGCAGTTCTTC